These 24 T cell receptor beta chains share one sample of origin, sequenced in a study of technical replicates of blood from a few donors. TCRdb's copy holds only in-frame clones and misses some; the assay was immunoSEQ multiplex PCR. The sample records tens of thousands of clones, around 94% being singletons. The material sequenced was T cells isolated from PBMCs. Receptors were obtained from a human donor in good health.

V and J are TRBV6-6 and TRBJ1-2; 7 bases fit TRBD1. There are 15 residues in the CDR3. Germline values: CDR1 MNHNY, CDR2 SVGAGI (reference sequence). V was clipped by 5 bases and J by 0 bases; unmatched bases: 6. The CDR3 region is CASSVDRPPNYGYTF. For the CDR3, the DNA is TGTGCCAGCAGTGTGGACAGGCCCCCTAACTATGGCTACACCTTC.

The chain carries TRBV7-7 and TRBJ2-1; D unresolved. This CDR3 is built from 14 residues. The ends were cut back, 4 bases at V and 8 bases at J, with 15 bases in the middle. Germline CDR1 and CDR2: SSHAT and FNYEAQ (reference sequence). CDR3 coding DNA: TGTGCCAGCAGCTCATATTACGGAGCAGATGAGCAGTTCTTC. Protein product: CASSSYYGADEQFF.

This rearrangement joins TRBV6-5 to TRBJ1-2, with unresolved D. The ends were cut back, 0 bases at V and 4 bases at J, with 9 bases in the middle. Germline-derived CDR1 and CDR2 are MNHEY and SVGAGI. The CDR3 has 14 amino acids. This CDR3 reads CASSYSSGAYGYTF. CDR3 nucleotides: TGTGCCAGCAGTTACTCCAGTGGTGCCTATGGCTACACCTTC.

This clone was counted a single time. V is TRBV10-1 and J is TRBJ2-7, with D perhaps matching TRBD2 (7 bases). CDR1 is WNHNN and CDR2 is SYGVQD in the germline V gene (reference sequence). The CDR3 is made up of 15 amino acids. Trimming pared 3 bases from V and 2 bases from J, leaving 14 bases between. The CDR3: CASSDGAGAAYEQYF. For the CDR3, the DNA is TGCGCCAGCAGTGACGGGGCGGGGGCGGCCTACGAGCAGTACTTC.

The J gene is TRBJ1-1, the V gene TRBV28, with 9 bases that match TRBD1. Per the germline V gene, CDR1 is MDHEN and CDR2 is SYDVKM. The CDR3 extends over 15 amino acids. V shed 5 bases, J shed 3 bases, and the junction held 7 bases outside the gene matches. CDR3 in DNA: TGTGCCAGCAGTACGGAGGACAGGGGTTACACTGAAGCTTTCTTT. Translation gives CASSTEDRGYTEAFF.

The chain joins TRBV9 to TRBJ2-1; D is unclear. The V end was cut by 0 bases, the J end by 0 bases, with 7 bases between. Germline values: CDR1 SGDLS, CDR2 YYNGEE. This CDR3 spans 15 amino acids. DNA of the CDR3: TGTGCCAGCAGCGTAGCCATTAGCTCCTACAATGAGCAGTTCTTC. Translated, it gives CASSVAISSYNEQFF.

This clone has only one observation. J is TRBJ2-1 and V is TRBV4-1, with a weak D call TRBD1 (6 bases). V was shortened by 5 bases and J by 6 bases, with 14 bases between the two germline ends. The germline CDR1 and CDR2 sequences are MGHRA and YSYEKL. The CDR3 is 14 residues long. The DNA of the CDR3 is TGCGCCAGCAGCACAGGGAACTCATTCAATGAGCAGTTCTTC. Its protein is CASSTGNSFNEQFF.

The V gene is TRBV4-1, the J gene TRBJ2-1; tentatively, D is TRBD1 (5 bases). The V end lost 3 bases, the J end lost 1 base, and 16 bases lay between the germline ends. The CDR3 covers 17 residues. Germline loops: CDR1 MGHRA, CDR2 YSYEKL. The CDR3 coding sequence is TGCGCCAGCAGCCACCAGGTCCAGGGTTTTTCCTACAATGAGCAGTTCTTC. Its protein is CASSHQVQGFSYNEQFF.

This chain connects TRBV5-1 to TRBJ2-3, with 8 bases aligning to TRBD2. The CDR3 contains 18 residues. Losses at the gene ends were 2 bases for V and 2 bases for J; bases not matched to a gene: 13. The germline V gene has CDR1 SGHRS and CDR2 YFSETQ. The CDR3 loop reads CASSFGVIRREATDTQYF. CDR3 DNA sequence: TGCGCCAGCAGCTTTGGGGTGATAAGGCGGGAGGCCACAGATACGCAGTATTTT.

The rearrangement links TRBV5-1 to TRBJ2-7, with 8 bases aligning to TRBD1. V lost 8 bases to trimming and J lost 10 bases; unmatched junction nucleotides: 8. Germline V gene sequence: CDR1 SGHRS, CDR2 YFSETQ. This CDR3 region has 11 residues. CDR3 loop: CASPTGVKQYF. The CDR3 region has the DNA TGCGCCAGTCCGACAGGGGTGAAACAGTACTTC.

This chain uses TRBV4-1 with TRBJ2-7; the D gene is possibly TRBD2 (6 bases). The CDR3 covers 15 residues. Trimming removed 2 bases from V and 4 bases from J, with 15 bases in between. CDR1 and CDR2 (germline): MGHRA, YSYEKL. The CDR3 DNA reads TGCGCCAGCAGCCAATCTCGTGGAGGGGCATACGAGCAGTACTTC. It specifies CASSQSRGGAYEQYF.

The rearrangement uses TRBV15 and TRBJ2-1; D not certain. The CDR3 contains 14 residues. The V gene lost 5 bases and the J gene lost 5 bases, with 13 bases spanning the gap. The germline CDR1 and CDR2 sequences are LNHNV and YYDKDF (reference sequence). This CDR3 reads CATSVDVSDNEQFF. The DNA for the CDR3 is TGTGCCACCAGCGTCGATGTTTCGGACAATGAGCAGTTCTTC.

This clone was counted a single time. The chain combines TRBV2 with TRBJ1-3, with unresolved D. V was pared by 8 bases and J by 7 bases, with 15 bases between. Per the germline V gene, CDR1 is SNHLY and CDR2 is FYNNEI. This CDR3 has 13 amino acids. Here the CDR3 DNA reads TGTGCCAGCGGGAACTCGGGGATCAACACCATATATTTT. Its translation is CASGNSGINTIYF.

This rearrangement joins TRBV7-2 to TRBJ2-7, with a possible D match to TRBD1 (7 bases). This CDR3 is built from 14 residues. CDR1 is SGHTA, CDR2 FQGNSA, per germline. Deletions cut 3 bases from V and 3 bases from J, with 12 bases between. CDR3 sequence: CASSLGGQNYEQYF. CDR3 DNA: TGTGCCAGCAGCTTGGGGGGACAGAACTACGAGCAGTACTTC.

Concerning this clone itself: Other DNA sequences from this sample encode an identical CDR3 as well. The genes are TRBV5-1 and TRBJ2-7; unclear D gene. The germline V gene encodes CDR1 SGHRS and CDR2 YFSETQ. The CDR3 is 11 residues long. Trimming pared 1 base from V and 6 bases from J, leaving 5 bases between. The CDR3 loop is CASSLLSEQYF. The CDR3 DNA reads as TGCGCCAGCAGCTTGCTATCCGAGCAGTACTTC.

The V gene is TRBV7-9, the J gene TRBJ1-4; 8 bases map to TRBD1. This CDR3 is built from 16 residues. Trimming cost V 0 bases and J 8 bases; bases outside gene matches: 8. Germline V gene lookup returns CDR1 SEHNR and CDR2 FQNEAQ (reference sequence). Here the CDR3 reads CASSLATGQGHEKLFF. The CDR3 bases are TGTGCCAGCAGCTTAGCGACAGGACAGGGCCACGAAAAACTGTTTTTT.

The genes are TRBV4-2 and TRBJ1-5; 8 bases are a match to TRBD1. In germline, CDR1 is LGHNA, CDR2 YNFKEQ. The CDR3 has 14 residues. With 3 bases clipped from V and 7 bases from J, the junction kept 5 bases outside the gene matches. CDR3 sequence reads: CASSHGQGNQPQHF. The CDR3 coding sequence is TGTGCCAGCAGCCACGGACAGGGTAACCAGCCCCAGCATTTT.

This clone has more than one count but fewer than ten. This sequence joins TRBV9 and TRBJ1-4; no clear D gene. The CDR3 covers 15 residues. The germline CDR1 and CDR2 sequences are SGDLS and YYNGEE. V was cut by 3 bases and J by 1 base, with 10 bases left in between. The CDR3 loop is CASSELRGTNEKLFF. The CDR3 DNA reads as TGTGCCAGCAGCGAACTCCGGGGAACTAATGAAAAACTGTTTTTT. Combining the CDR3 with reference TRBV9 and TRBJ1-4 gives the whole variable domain DSGVTQTPKHLITATGQRVTLRCSPRSGDLSVYWYQQSLDQGLQFLIQYYNGEERAKGNILERFSAQQFPDLHSELNLSSLELGDSALYFCASSELRGTNEKLFFGSGTQLSVL.

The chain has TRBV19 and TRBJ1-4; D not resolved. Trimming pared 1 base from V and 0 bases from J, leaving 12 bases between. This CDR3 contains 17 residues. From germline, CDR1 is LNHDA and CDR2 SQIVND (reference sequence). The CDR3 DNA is TGTGCCAGTAGTATAGGGGCTAAACTCACAACTAATGAAAAACTGTTTTTT. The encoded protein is CASSIGAKLTTNEKLFF. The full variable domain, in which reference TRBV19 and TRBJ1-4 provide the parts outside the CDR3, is DGGITQSPKYLFRKEGQNVTLSCEQNLNHDAMYWYRQDPGQGLRLIYYSQIVNDFQKGDIAEGYSVSREKKESFPLTVTSAQKNPTAFYLCASSIGAKLTTNEKLFFGSGTQLSVL.

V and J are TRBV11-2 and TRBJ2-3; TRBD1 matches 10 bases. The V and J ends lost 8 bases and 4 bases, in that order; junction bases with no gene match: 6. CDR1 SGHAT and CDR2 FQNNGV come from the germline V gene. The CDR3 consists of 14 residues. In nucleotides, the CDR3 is TGTGCCAGCCGATTGACAGGGGGCGCAGATACGCAGTATTTT. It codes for CASRLTGGADTQYF. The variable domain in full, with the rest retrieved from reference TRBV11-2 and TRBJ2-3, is EAGVAQSPRYKIIEKRQSVAFWCNPISGHATLYWYQQILGQGPKLLIQFQNNGVVDDSQLPKDRFSAERLKGVDSTLKIQPAKLEDSAVYLCASRLTGGADTQYFGPGTRLTVL.

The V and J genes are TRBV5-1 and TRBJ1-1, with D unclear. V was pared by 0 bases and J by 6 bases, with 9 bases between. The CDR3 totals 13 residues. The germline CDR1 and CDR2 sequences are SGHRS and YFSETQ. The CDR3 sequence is CASSLEVGAEAFF. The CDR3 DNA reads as TGCGCCAGCAGCTTGGAGGTGGGAGCTGAAGCTTTCTTT.

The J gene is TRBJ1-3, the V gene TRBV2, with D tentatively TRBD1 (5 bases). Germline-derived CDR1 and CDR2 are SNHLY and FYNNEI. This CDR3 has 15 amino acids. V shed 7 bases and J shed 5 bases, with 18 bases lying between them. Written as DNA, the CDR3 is TGTGCCAGCACTAGTACCGGGACTATGAGAAACACCATATATTTT. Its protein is CASTSTGTMRNTIYF.

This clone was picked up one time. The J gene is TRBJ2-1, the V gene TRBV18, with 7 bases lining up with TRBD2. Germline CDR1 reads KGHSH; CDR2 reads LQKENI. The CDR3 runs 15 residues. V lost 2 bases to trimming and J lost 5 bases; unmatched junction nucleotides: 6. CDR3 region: CASSPLSLADNEQFF. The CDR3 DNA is TGTGCCAGCTCACCATTAAGCCTAGCGGACAATGAGCAGTTCTTC.

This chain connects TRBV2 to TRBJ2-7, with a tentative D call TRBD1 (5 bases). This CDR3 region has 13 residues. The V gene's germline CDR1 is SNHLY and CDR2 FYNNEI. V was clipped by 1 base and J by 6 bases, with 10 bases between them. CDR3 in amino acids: CASSEEAGLEQYF. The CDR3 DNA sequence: TGTGCCAGCAGTGAAGAGGCAGGGCTCGAGCAGTACTTC. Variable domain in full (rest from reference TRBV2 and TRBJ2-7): EPEVTQTPSHQVTQMGQEVILRCVPISNHLYFYWYRQILGQKVEFLVSFYNNEISEKSEIFDDQFSVERPDGSNFTLKIRSTKLEDSAMYFCASSEEAGLEQYFGPGTRLTVT.